The next 3 T cell receptor beta chains were all read from a single sample in a study of blood T cell repertoires in COVID-19. The method was immunoSEQ multiplex PCR; TCRdb's version includes in-frame clones alone and lacks a portion of them. The repertoire has approximately 31,000 clones, 75% to 90% of them found once; the top ten carry over 20%. The sequencing input was peripheral blood. Source of these receptors: an elderly woman with active or convalescent COVID-19.

J is TRBJ2-2 and V is TRBV2; D call uncertain. Germline CDR1 reads SNHLY; CDR2 reads FYNNEI. The CDR3 has 13 residues. V lost 3 bases, J lost 3 bases, and 5 bases lay in between. DNA of the CDR3: TGTGCCAGCAGTGAGTCCTACACCGGGGAGCTGTTTTTT. As protein: CASSESYTGELFF. The full variable domain, its missing parts supplied by reference TRBV2 and TRBJ2-2, is EPEVTQTPSHQVTQMGQEVILRCVPISNHLYFYWYRQILGQKVEFLVSFYNNEISEKSEIFDDQFSVERPDGSNFTLKIRSTKLEDSAMYFCASSESYTGELFFGEGSRLTVL.

V and J are TRBV9 and TRBJ1-4; the D gene is possibly TRBD1 (5 bases). V was trimmed by 4 bases and J by 7 bases, leaving 20 bases between them. The V gene's germline CDR1 is SGDLS and CDR2 YYNGEE. The CDR3 runs to 16 residues. The CDR3 sequence: CASSPGARAATEKLFF. CDR3 DNA sequence: TGTGCCAGCAGCCCCGGCGCCAGGGCCGCGACTGAAAAACTGTTTTTT. Complete variable domain (other parts from reference TRBV9 and TRBJ1-4): DSGVTQTPKHLITATGQRVTLRCSPRSGDLSVYWYQQSLDQGLQFLIQYYNGEERAKGNILERFSAQQFPDLHSELNLSSLELGDSALYFCASSPGARAATEKLFFGSGTQLSVL.

The table lists this clone with a few counts. The rearrangement joins TRBV3-1 (or the pseudogene TRBV3-2) to TRBJ1-1; TRBD1 might be the D (5 bases). V was trimmed by 4 bases and J by 4 bases, leaving 13 bases between them. The CDR3 contains 14 residues. The germline CDR1 and CDR2 sequences are LGHDT and YNNKEL (reference sequence). The CDR3 reads CASSRKVQGTEAFF. The CDR3 DNA reads as TGTGCCAGCAGCCGTAAGGTTCAGGGCACTGAAGCTTTCTTT.